A selection of T cell receptor beta chains follows, all from one sample in a study of T cell responses to AZD1222 COVID-19 vaccine. The data were produced by immunoSEQ multiplex PCR, yet TCRdb's version contains in-frame clones alone and is incomplete. This specimen shows about 140,000 clones; the ten leading clones hold 2.2%. The sequenced material came from peripheral blood. These receptors originate from an adult in good health. The CDR3 runs from the conserved cysteine through the conserved F or W. Fields, in order: V gene, CDR3 protein.

v_call: TRBV12-1
cdr3_aa: CASSPGKTYEQYF

v_call: TRBV30
cdr3_aa: CAWSTSYFGELFF

v_call: TRBV5-4
cdr3_aa: CASSLGGGSYNSPLHF

v_call: TRBV19
cdr3_aa: CASSIGGAGNTEAFF

v_call: TRBV7-2
cdr3_aa: CASSPIGTGRTEAFF

v_call: TRBV13
cdr3_aa: CASSPLGTDSYNEQFF

v_call: TRBV4-3
cdr3_aa: CASSQRDRATEAFF

v_call: TRBV6-1
cdr3_aa: CASSEGVPYEQYF

v_call: TRBV5-8
cdr3_aa: CASSLAGLAGGWRETQYF

v_call: TRBV6-5
cdr3_aa: CASSSSTILGNTEAFF

v_call: TRBV23-1
cdr3_aa: CASSQSDRAGYSNQPQHF

v_call: TRBV2
cdr3_aa: CASTPSSGLLGNEQFF

v_call: TRBV6-6
cdr3_aa: CASSPTPLQGAGNTIYF

v_call: TRBV10-3
cdr3_aa: CAISEGSGGNNEQFF

v_call: TRBV19
cdr3_aa: CASSIEDTTYNEQFF

v_call: TRBV5-1
cdr3_aa: CASSATGASNQPQHF

v_call: TRBV21-1
cdr3_aa: CARIGRGSSGLNTGELFF

v_call: TRBV7-8
cdr3_aa: CASSPELGQGNSGANVLTF

v_call: TRBV4-1
cdr3_aa: CASSPGGTGEDYGYTF

v_call: TRBV18
cdr3_aa: CASREDTEAFF

v_call: TRBV2
cdr3_aa: CASSEEQGRNSPLHF

v_call: TRBV5-1
cdr3_aa: CASSSGEAGAADTQYF

v_call: TRBV11-2
cdr3_aa: CASSRGTSGSYNEQFF

v_call: TRBV11-3
cdr3_aa: CASSDRGSGNTIYF

v_call: TRBV11-1
cdr3_aa: CASNVGTGNSPLHF

v_call: TRBV6-2/TRBV6-3
cdr3_aa: CASSYSSPYEQYF

v_call: TRBV12-3/TRBV12-4
cdr3_aa: CASRSGYHTEAFF

v_call: TRBV5-8
cdr3_aa: CASSLGTQGQETQYF

v_call: TRBV5-1
cdr3_aa: CASSLVAGGPLLYNEQFF

v_call: TRBV19
cdr3_aa: CASSQGSGTEAFF

v_call: TRBV28
cdr3_aa: CASSFPRRRDEQFF

v_call: TRBV3-1/TRBV3-2
cdr3_aa: CASSARQGPNTEAFF

v_call: TRBV6-5
cdr3_aa: CASRPWGSNEKLFF

v_call: TRBV27
cdr3_aa: CASSLSTGQTGGAFF

v_call: TRBV18
cdr3_aa: CASSPPSRPRNEQFF

v_call: TRBV5-1
cdr3_aa: CASSLGLLNTEAFF

v_call: TRBV28
cdr3_aa: CASSLTGGYSGNTIYF

v_call: TRBV11-3
cdr3_aa: CASSVRGGASYNEQFF

v_call: TRBV19
cdr3_aa: CASSIRPNLYGYTF

v_call: TRBV5-4
cdr3_aa: CASSLDPGGADTQYF